Listed here are 25 T cell receptor beta chains from one sample, sequenced in a study of T cell repertoires in cytomegalovirus infection. One entry per CDR3 protein results from TCRdb running MiXCR on the reads. The data contain about 230,000 distinct CDR3 sequences, over 20% of them singletons. Sequences were obtained from CD8+ T cells from PBMCs. The receptors shown here come from a human donor in good health (CMV status not recorded). Some clones in this sample may be carry-over from other donors' samples.

The chain employs TRBV30 and TRBJ2-2; D ambiguous. Trimming pared 4 bases from V and 3 bases from J, leaving 6 bases between. The CDR3 is 12 amino acids. Per the germline V gene, CDR1 is GTSNPN and CDR2 is SVGIG (reference sequence). CDR3 sequence: CAWIRDTGELFF. The CDR3 DNA sequence: TGTGCCTGGATAAGAGACACCGGGGAGCTGTTTTTT.

As concerns this clonotype: This may be a read error, as it is one base from a much larger clone. This chain links TRBV7-2 with TRBJ1-5, with 7 bases matching TRBD1. The germline gives CDR1 SGHTA, CDR2 FQGNSA. The CDR3 has 17 amino acids. V lost 7 bases to trimming and J lost 4 bases; unmatched junction nucleotides: 16. This chain's CDR3 is CASNTWTGPVINQPQHF. The CDR3 bases are TGTGCCAGCAACACGTGGACAGGTCCCGTGATTAATCAGCCCCAGCATTTT.

The V call is TRBV29-1, the J call TRBJ2-1; D perhaps matches TRBD1 (7 bases). The CDR3 has 14 residues. V dropped 1 base and J dropped 7 bases, with 14 bases sitting between them. Per germline, CDR1 SQVTM and CDR2 ANQGSEA. The CDR3 region is CSVEGGDSSNEQFF. Here the CDR3 DNA reads TGCAGCGTTGAAGGCGGGGACAGTTCAAATGAGCAGTTCTTC.

This clonotype was seen only a few times. The genes are TRBV6-5 and TRBJ2-2; D may correspond to TRBD1 or TRBD2 (5 bases each). The CDR3 is 14 amino acids. In germline, CDR1 is MNHEY, CDR2 SVGAGI. Trimming removed 2 bases at V and 6 bases at J, with 10 bases between. CDR3 in DNA: TGTGCCAGCAGTTACGGGACCGGACCCGGGGAGCTGTTTTTT. This codes for CASSYGTGPGELFF.

CDR3 nucleotide sequence: TGTGCCAGCAGCAACGGGGGGGCGATAGATACGCAGTATTTT. It translates to CASSNGGAIDTQYF. V and J are TRBV6-5 and TRBJ2-3, with 8 bases identical to TRBD2. The germline V gene encodes CDR1 MNHEY and CDR2 SVGAGI. The CDR3 length is 14 residues. V trimming: 6 bases; J trimming: 5 bases; junction bases outside the gene matches: 7.

In its sample, this clonotype was seen many times. The chain is built from TRBV10-3 and TRBJ2-5; perhaps TRBD1 as D (5 bases). The CDR3 is 13 residues long. Trimming left V 2 bases short and J 4 bases short, with 8 bases between. The germline gives CDR1 ENHRY, CDR2 SYGVKD. The CDR3: CAISEGRGETQYF. The CDR3 DNA is TGTGCCATCAGTGAGGGTAGGGGAGAGACCCAGTACTTC.

About this clonotype: At one end, the junction sequence differs from germline, possibly due to a read error. The genes are TRBV5-4 and TRBJ2-7, with a possible D match to TRBD1 (6 bases). This CDR3 spans 14 amino acids. Germline CDR1 and CDR2: SGHNT and YYREEE (reference sequence). The CDR3 nucleotides are TGCGGCAGCAGCTTGGGGGCAGAGACCTACGAGCAGTACTTC. This encodes CGSSLGAETYEQYF.

In DNA form, the CDR3 reads TGTGCCAGCAGTTTCGCGCGGGGGCCGAGCACAGATACGCAGTATTTT. Its translation is CASSFARGPSTDTQYF. The chain couples TRBV7-9 to TRBJ2-3; perhaps TRBD2 as D (7 bases). The V gene's germline CDR1 is SEHNR and CDR2 FQNEAQ (reference sequence). Trimming stripped 6 bases from V and 0 bases from J, with 16 bases between. The CDR3 has 16 residues.

The chain uses TRBV29-1 and TRBJ2-1; TRBD2 is a possible D gene (6 bases). CDR1 is SQVTM and CDR2 is ANQGSEA in the germline V gene. This CDR3 contains 10 residues. CDR3 residues: CVGTFNEQFF. For the CDR3, the DNA is TGCGTCGGGACTTTCAATGAGCAGTTCTTC.

This clonotype has a count of ten or more. The chain has TRBV7-2 and TRBJ2-4; 12 positions match TRBD2. V lost 3 bases to trimming and J lost 1 base; unmatched junction nucleotides: 1. The CDR3 runs 16 residues. CDR1 and CDR2 from the germline V gene are SGHTA and FQGNSA. This CDR3 reads CASSFTSGGAKNIQYF. CDR3 bases: TGTGCCAGCAGCTTTACTAGCGGGGGGGCCAAAAACATTCAGTACTTC.

This clonotype turned up a few times. The chain joins TRBV29-1 to TRBJ1-1, with a weak D call TRBD1 (5 bases). Germline V CDR1 and CDR2: SQVTM, ANQGSEA. This CDR3 is built from 14 residues. V was shortened by 7 bases and J by 0 bases, with 15 bases between the two germline ends. CDR3 nucleotide sequence: TGCAGCGGCGGATACAGGAATCTGAACACTGAAGCTTTCTTT. The encoded protein is CSGGYRNLNTEAFF.

This chain connects TRBV28 to TRBJ2-7; 9 bases are shared with TRBD1. The CDR3 consists of 15 residues. Germline V lookup: CDR1 MDHEN, CDR2 SYDVKM. V shed 7 bases, J shed 3 bases, and the junction held 10 bases outside the gene matches. The CDR3 loop reads CASIQGAPTVYEQYF. DNA of the CDR3: TGTGCCAGCATACAGGGGGCCCCCACCGTCTACGAGCAGTACTTC.

V gene TRBV9 combines with J gene TRBJ2-3, with 9 nucleotides matching TRBD2. The germline V gene has CDR1 SGDLS and CDR2 YYNGEE. The CDR3 is 15 residues long. J gave up 0 bases and V 6 bases, and 5 bases lay outside the gene matches. The CDR3 here is CASTASGASTDTQYF. DNA of the CDR3: TGTGCCAGCACGGCTAGCGGGGCTAGCACAGATACGCAGTATTTT.

The V and J genes are TRBV13 and TRBJ1-1; TRBD1 aligns across 7 bases. Trimming took 3 bases from V and 8 from J; bases not matched to a gene: 6. Looked up from germline, CDR1 is PRHDT and CDR2 is FYEKMQ (reference sequence). This CDR3 region has 13 residues. The CDR3 reads CASSLDDREEAFF. The CDR3 nucleotides read TGTGCCAGCAGCTTGGACGACAGGGAAGAAGCTTTCTTT.

Ten or more counts support this clonotype. The chain employs TRBV28 and TRBJ2-3; 10 nucleotides align to TRBD1. This CDR3 comprises 16 residues. With 5 bases clipped from V and 6 bases from J, the junction kept 11 bases outside the gene matches. Germline V gene data show CDR1 as MDHEN and CDR2 as SYDVKM. The CDR3 region has the DNA TGTGCCAGCAGTCTTCCCGAGACAGGGGGCGCGGATACGCAGTATTTT. It specifies CASSLPETGGADTQYF. The full variable domain, in which reference TRBV28 and TRBJ2-3 provide the parts outside the CDR3, is DVKVTQSSRYLVKRTGEKVFLECVQDMDHENMFWYRQDPGLGLRLIYFSYDVKMKEKGDIPEGYSVSREKKERFSLILESASTNQTSMYLCASSLPETGGADTQYFGPGTRLTVL.

This clonotype was seen more than once but under ten times. At one boundary the junction diverges from the germline segment, which might be a read error. The rearrangement uses TRBV4-1 and TRBJ2-3; possible D gene TRBD2, 6 bases. The CDR3 covers 16 residues. In germline, CDR1 is MGHRA, CDR2 YSYEKL. CDR3 in DNA: TGTGCCAGCAGCCAACCCAGGGACTCAACCACAGATACGCAGTATTTT. This codes for CASSQPRDSTTDTQYF.

This clonotype was observed at least ten times. This rearrangement joins TRBV20-1 to TRBJ2-3, with D possibly called TRBD1 or TRBD2 (7 bases each). V shed 8 bases and J shed 5 bases, with 17 bases lying between them. This CDR3 spans 13 amino acids. Per germline, CDR1 DFQATT and CDR2 SNEGSKA (reference sequence). DNA for the CDR3: TGCAGTTGCAGGGGGGGGATTAGAGATACGCAGTATTTT. Translation gives CSCRGGIRDTQYF.

This clonotype was picked up many times. CDR3 loop: CASSFSPGLAENEQFF. The CDR3 region has the DNA TGTGCCAGCAGCTTCTCACCGGGACTAGCGGAAAATGAGCAGTTCTTC. The chain combines TRBV11-1 with TRBJ2-1; 11 bases fit TRBD2. V lost 3 bases to trimming and J lost 7 bases; unmatched junction nucleotides: 8. The CDR3 consists of 16 residues. The germline CDR1 and CDR2 sequences are SGHAT and FQDESV (reference sequence).

CDR3 nucleotide sequence: TGTGCCAGCATACCAGAAGAGACCCAGTACTTC. It codes for CASIPEETQYF. This chain joins TRBV27 and TRBJ2-5, with D unresolved. The V gene lost 7 bases and the J gene lost 3 bases, with 6 bases spanning the gap. Per germline, CDR1 MNHEY and CDR2 SMNVEV (reference sequence). This CDR3 has 11 amino acids.

This clonotype showed up many times. V and J are TRBV5-1 and TRBJ1-4; D remains ambiguous. Germline V CDR1 and CDR2: SGHRS, YFSETQ. Deletions cut 0 bases from V and 13 bases from J, with 4 bases between. This CDR3 contains 10 residues. CDR3 bases: TGCGCCAGCAGCTTGGGGGGACTGTTTTTT. Translation: CASSLGGLFF.

The chain couples TRBV14 to TRBJ2-1; the match to TRBD1 covers 9 bases. J gave up 6 bases and V 1 base, and 7 bases lay outside the gene matches. This CDR3 contains 16 residues. The V gene's germline CDR1 is SGHDN and CDR2 FVKESK. CDR3 protein: CASSQGWGTGFNEQFF. CDR3 coding DNA: TGTGCCAGCAGCCAAGGTTGGGGGACAGGGTTCAATGAGCAGTTCTTC.

This clonotype was found many times. The gene calls are TRBV7-8 and TRBJ1-5; perhaps TRBD1 as D (5 bases). The length of the CDR3 is 15 residues. CDR1 and CDR2 (germline): SGHVS, FQNEAQ. The V end was cut by 1 base, the J end by 0 bases, with 7 bases between. Here the CDR3 DNA reads TGTGCCAGCAGCTTAGGGACACTTAGCAATCAGCCCCAGCATTTT. The encoded protein is CASSLGTLSNQPQHF.

This sequence joins TRBV28 and TRBJ2-1, with 7 nucleotides matching TRBD1. The CDR3 runs 13 residues. From germline, CDR1 is MDHEN and CDR2 SYDVKM. V shed 1 base and J 12 bases; nucleotides not matched to a gene: 6. The CDR3 sequence is CASSLSRGSGQFF. The CDR3 coding sequence is TGTGCCAGCAGTTTATCCAGGGGGTCGGGGCAGTTCTTC.

Here the CDR3 reads CASSPRLAGDTDTQYF. The CDR3 DNA reads as TGTGCCAGCAGCCCCAGACTAGCGGGGGACACAGATACGCAGTATTTT. The chain employs TRBV6-4 and TRBJ2-3; 12 bases fit TRBD2. The CDR3 runs to 16 residues. CDR1 is MRHNA and CDR2 is SNTAGT in the germline V gene. V shed 6 bases and J 2 bases; nucleotides not matched to a gene: 6.

This clonotype was seen more than once but under ten times. The chain has TRBV20-1 and TRBJ1-1, with D hard to call. V was pared by 7 bases and J by 6 bases, with 15 bases between. The CDR3 contains 12 residues. Per germline, CDR1 DFQATT and CDR2 SNEGSKA (reference sequence). The CDR3 sequence: CSVRMGWSEAFF. Here the CDR3 DNA reads TGCAGTGTCAGGATGGGTTGGTCTGAAGCTTTCTTT.